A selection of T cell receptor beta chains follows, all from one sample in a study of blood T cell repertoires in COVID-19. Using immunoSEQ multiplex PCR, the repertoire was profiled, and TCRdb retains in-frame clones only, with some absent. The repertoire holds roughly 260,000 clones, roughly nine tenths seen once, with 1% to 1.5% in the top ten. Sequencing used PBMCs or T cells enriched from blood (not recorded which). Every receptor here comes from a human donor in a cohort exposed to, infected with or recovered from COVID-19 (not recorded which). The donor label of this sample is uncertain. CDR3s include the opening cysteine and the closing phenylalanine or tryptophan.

CDR3: CASSPYSGGPDTGELFF
V: TRBV7-9
J: TRBJ2-2

CDR3: CASSGLFSPLHF
V: TRBV19
J: TRBJ1-6

CDR3: CASRQGGDTQYF
V: TRBV11-2
J: TRBJ2-3

CDR3: CASSSTDTQYF
V: TRBV7-9
J: TRBJ2-3

CDR3: CASSYSGTGSGYTF
V: TRBV25-1
J: TRBJ1-2

CDR3: CASSSTTGVAYEQYF
V: TRBV18
J: TRBJ2-7

CDR3: CASSPTGSEKLFF
V: TRBV7-9
J: TRBJ1-4

CDR3: CATSAGIGSNQPQHF
V: TRBV24-1
J: TRBJ1-5

CDR3: CASSLMGGSYQETQYF
V: TRBV7-9
J: TRBJ2-5

CDR3: CASSLPTGTNYTF
V: TRBV27
J: TRBJ1-2

CDR3: CASSETGDPTDTQYF
V: TRBV5-1
J: TRBJ2-3

CDR3: CASSQTPGQGAEAFF
V: TRBV3-1/TRBV3-2
J: TRBJ1-1

CDR3: CASSLAGLLYGYTF
V: TRBV5-4
J: TRBJ1-2

CDR3: CASSPPNEGMNTEAFF
V: TRBV18
J: TRBJ1-1

CDR3: CSVEAGERGVYEQYF
V: TRBV29-1
J: TRBJ2-7

CDR3: CASSPDPSGSYNEQFF
V: TRBV27
J: TRBJ2-1

CDR3: CASSTGHQAKNIQYF
V: TRBV7-9
J: TRBJ2-4

CDR3: CASSQGDSFGDRQYEQYF
V: TRBV4-2
J: TRBJ2-7

CDR3: CASSLQGGSYNEQFF
V: TRBV6-5
J: TRBJ2-1

CDR3: CASSSSVTENYGYTF
V: TRBV5-6
J: TRBJ1-2

CDR3: CASSAPAGLVNQPQHF
V: TRBV7-8
J: TRBJ1-5

CDR3: CASSAYRGLREKLFF
V: TRBV7-2
J: TRBJ1-4

CDR3: CASSGGTGVQPQHF
V: TRBV2
J: TRBJ1-5

CDR3: CASSPRGKYEQYF
V: TRBV7-3
J: TRBJ2-7

CDR3: CASSPLGGVGAEAFF
V: TRBV3-1/TRBV3-2
J: TRBJ1-1

CDR3: CASSLALPRGNQPQHF
V: TRBV7-2
J: TRBJ1-5

CDR3: CASSPTERGYYEQYF
V: TRBV7-8
J: TRBJ2-7

CDR3: CATGGSGVGTDTQYF
V: TRBV2
J: TRBJ2-3

CDR3: CASSLGGWRGTLALETQYF
V: TRBV7-2
J: TRBJ2-5

CDR3: CASIGDPGELFF
V: TRBV27
J: TRBJ2-2

CDR3: CASSPPRRRERGGVDTQYF
V: TRBV18
J: TRBJ2-3

CDR3: CASSLAGGDTQYF
V: TRBV27
J: TRBJ2-3

CDR3: CATGDSYGYTF
V: TRBV24-1
J: TRBJ1-2

CDR3: CASSMTGSGANVLTF
V: TRBV5-4
J: TRBJ2-6

CDR3: CSVEGRVRGYTF
V: TRBV29-1
J: TRBJ1-2

CDR3: CASSDQGMRGYTF
V: TRBV2
J: TRBJ1-2

CDR3: CASSFPGTGSSYNEQFF
V: TRBV19
J: TRBJ2-1

CDR3: CASRTGGHEQYF
V: TRBV5-1
J: TRBJ2-7

CDR3: CASSYSGTGGLEAFF
V: TRBV6-5
J: TRBJ1-1

CDR3: CASSQEKGNRRYF
V: TRBV14
J: TRBJ2-7

CDR3: CASSQALLPDQPQHF
V: TRBV4-2
J: TRBJ1-5

CDR3: CATLPGGTDTQYF
V: TRBV12-3/TRBV12-4
J: TRBJ2-3